Below, 8 T cell receptor beta chains from the same sample are listed, as sequenced in a study of T-cell memory formation after mild COVID-19. Each CDR3 protein gets one entry after TCRdb re-called the 5' RACE reads with MiXCR. The data contain 400,000 to 500,000 distinct CDR3 sequences, about 20% of them seen just once; the ten biggest clones take up about 8.8%. Sequencing was performed on PBMCs or a T cell subset sorted from them (not recorded which). The receptors were gathered from an adult woman who had mild COVID-19 (a few samples of this study predate the infection). Cell type and time point are not known.

A few counts support this clonotype. The V call is TRBV14, the J call TRBJ2-1; 9 nucleotides line up with TRBD2. CDR1 SGHDN and CDR2 FVKESK come from the germline V gene. V lost 4 bases, J lost 8 bases, and 9 bases stayed unmatched. The CDR3 covers 15 residues. Written as DNA, the CDR3 is TGTGCCAGCAGCCGGGGTAGCGGGAGTTTCGATGAGCAGTTCTTC. Its translation: CASSRGSGSFDEQFF.

The genes are TRBV3-1 and TRBJ2-2; D uncertain. This CDR3 is 13 amino acids long. The germline V gene has CDR1 LGHDT and CDR2 YNNKEL (reference sequence). Trimming removed 0 bases at V and 7 bases at J, with 6 bases between. The CDR3 region is CASSQDLIGELFF. The CDR3 region has the DNA TGTGCCAGCAGCCAAGATTTGATCGGGGAGCTGTTTTTT.

The sample holds a few counts of this clonotype. This sequence joins TRBV6-2 or TRBV6-3 and TRBJ2-2; 11 nucleotides align to TRBD2. Unmatched junction bases numbered 0, after V lost 2 bases and J lost 1 base. The CDR3 runs 16 residues. Germline CDR1 reads MNHEY; CDR2 reads SVGEGT. The CDR3 loop is CASSYGLAGNTGELFF. In DNA form, the CDR3 reads TGTGCCAGCAGTTACGGACTAGCGGGGAACACCGGGGAGCTGTTTTTT.

This chain uses TRBV20-1 with TRBJ2-1; no clear D. The CDR3 is made up of 11 amino acids. V was clipped by 5 bases and J by 8 bases, with 10 bases between them. Germline-derived CDR1 and CDR2 are DFQATT and SNEGSKA (reference sequence). The CDR3 here is CSAHPWDEQFF. The CDR3 bases are TGCAGTGCTCACCCCTGGGATGAGCAGTTCTTC.

The chain recombines TRBV6-5 with TRBJ2-2; no firm D call. The V end lost 2 bases, the J end lost 1 base, and 8 bases lay between the germline ends. The length of the CDR3 is 15 residues. Germline V gene data show CDR1 as MNHEY and CDR2 as SVGAGI. CDR3 region: CASSYMAVNTGELFF. Written as DNA, the CDR3 is TGTGCCAGCAGTTACATGGCGGTGAACACCGGGGAGCTGTTTTTT.

This clonotype appeared a few times. The chain couples TRBV5-1 to TRBJ2-7; D possibly corresponds to TRBD1 (5 bases). Germline V CDR1 and CDR2: SGHRS, YFSETQ. The V and J ends lost 3 bases and 3 bases respectively, with 13 bases between them. This CDR3 has 14 amino acids. The CDR3 DNA reads as TGCGCCAGCAGCTCAGGGCGTATGCTCTACGAGCAGTACTTC. Translated: CASSSGRMLYEQYF.

This clonotype was detected a few times. The V and J genes are TRBV2 and TRBJ2-3, with 8 bases identical to TRBD2. Germline V gene lookup returns CDR1 SNHLY and CDR2 FYNNEI. V lost 3 bases to trimming and J lost 5 bases; unmatched junction nucleotides: 7. The CDR3 totals 15 residues. CDR3 nucleotide sequence: TGTGCCAGCAGTGAGGTAGCGGGAAGGGTAGATACGCAGTATTTT. This encodes CASSEVAGRVDTQYF.

This clonotype has just a few counts. This chain connects TRBV12-5 to TRBJ2-2, with D tentatively TRBD1 or TRBD2 (5 bases each). V was cut by 6 bases and J by 6 bases, with 14 bases left in between. The CDR3 totals 14 residues. Germline CDR1 LGHNT, CDR2 FRNRAP. The CDR3 region is CASGPGPSAGELFF. CDR3 bases: TGTGCTAGTGGACCGGGACCGTCGGCCGGGGAGCTGTTTTTT.